A single sample gave rise to the 25 T cell receptor beta chains below, sequenced in a study of T cells in Graves' hyperthyroidism and ophthalmopathy (dated by TCRdb to the late 2010s). Library method: multiplex PCR. The sequencer was an Illumina HiSeq 2000. The TCR beta CDR3 regions were amplified from RNA transcripts. The TCR CDR3 was subjected to a first round of RT-PCR using the HTBI primer set and the Qiagen OneStep RT-PCR kit. TCRdb reworked the public reads: Q25 trimming with fastp, MiXCR clone assembly, productive beta chains retained. Duplicate CDR3 protein sequences are folded into a single record with the most common DNA and genes. This sample comprises around 700,000 distinct CDR3 sequences, over 15% of them detected only once. The ten largest account for roughly a sixth of the sample. The specimen sequenced was blood. These receptors were obtained from a woman between 50 and 59 years old with Graves' hyperthyroidism that later progressed to Graves' ophthalmopathy.

V usage is TRBV12-3 or TRBV12-4 and J usage is TRBJ2-3; D is possibly TRBD2 (5 bases). V was shortened by 8 bases and J by 7 bases, with 16 bases between the two germline ends. The CDR3 is 13 residues long. CDR3 loop: CASETPAGHTQYF. CDR3 nucleotide sequence: TGTGCCAGCGAAACCCCCGCGGGCCATACGCAGTATTTT.

The chain combines TRBV11-2 with TRBJ1-1; a possible D gene is TRBD1 (5 bases). CDR3 length: 13 residues. Per the germline V gene, CDR1 is SGHAT and CDR2 is FQNNGV. V lost 7 bases to trimming and J lost 5 bases, with 14 bases between them. CDR3 residues: CASKGARGTEAFF. CDR3 DNA sequence: TGTGCCAGCAAAGGGGCTCGGGGAACTGAAGCTTTCTTT.

This clonotype has a count of ten or more. This sequence joins TRBV12-3 or TRBV12-4 and TRBJ1-5; possibly TRBD1 for D (6 bases). V was trimmed by 2 bases and J by 7 bases, leaving 15 bases between them. There are 15 residues in the CDR3. In DNA form, the CDR3 reads TGTGCCAGCAGTTTATCCAGGGGTGGTTGGCAGCCCCAGCATTTT. Translating it yields CASSLSRGGWQPQHF.

This clonotype appeared a few times. The genes are TRBV19 and TRBJ2-7; possible D gene TRBD1, 7 bases. The length of the CDR3 is 15 residues. Germline-derived CDR1 and CDR2 are LNHDA and SQIVND (reference sequence). V was cut by 5 bases and J by 2 bases, with 16 bases left in between. The CDR3 region has the DNA TGTGCCAGTAGTTCGCAGGGGGGACTGGCCTACGAGCAGTACTTC. Amino acid sequence: CASSSQGGLAYEQYF.

This clonotype was observed at least ten times. The chain joins TRBV12-3 or TRBV12-4 to TRBJ2-1, with TRBD1 identical over 10 bases. There are 15 residues in the CDR3. The ends lost 7 bases at V and 6 bases at J; junction bases unmatched: 9. CDR3 sequence: CASIRDRGIANEQFF. CDR3 DNA: TGTGCCAGCATTCGGGACAGGGGCATAGCCAATGAGCAGTTCTTC.

This clonotype was picked up a small number of times. The chain combines TRBV19 with TRBJ1-5; TRBD1 is a possible D gene (6 bases). This CDR3 contains 13 residues. The V and J ends lost 6 bases and 5 bases respectively, with 11 bases between them. Germline CDR1 reads LNHDA; CDR2 reads SQIVND (reference sequence). The CDR3 DNA follows: TGTGCCAGTAGCTCACAGGGAGATCAGCCCCAGCATTTT. Translation gives CASSSQGDQPQHF.

This chain connects TRBV5-1 to TRBJ1-4, with no clear D. Germline CDR1 SGHRS, CDR2 YFSETQ. The CDR3 is made up of 14 amino acids. V lost 4 bases to trimming and J lost 3 bases, with 10 bases between them. The CDR3 loop reads CASSVGGPNEKLFF. The CDR3 DNA reads TGCGCCAGCAGCGTTGGAGGCCCTAATGAAAAACTGTTTTTT.

The chain links TRBV5-4 to TRBJ2-3; 8 nucleotides match TRBD2. The CDR3 contains 17 residues. The germline V gene has CDR1 SGHNT and CDR2 YYREEE (reference sequence). The ends lost 2 bases at V and 0 bases at J; junction bases unmatched: 8. CDR3 nucleotides: TGTGCCAGCAGCTTTCCGGGGCGGGGGGTTAGCACAGATACGCAGTATTTT. Translated, it gives CASSFPGRGVSTDTQYF.

The J gene is TRBJ2-1, the V gene TRBV7-2; D remains unclear. CDR1 and CDR2 from the germline V gene are SGHTA and FQGNSA. The CDR3 is made up of 16 amino acids. Trimming took off 1 base at V and 9 bases at J, with 19 bases between the two ends. CDR3 sequence: CASSLGASLVFSEQFF. For the CDR3, the DNA is TGTGCCAGCAGCTTAGGGGCATCATTGGTCTTTAGTGAGCAGTTCTTC.

The V and J genes are TRBV6-5 and TRBJ1-6, with 7 bases fitting TRBD1. The trim removed 0 bases at V and 7 bases at J, leaving 3 bases unmatched. This CDR3 comprises 15 residues. Germline loops: CDR1 MNHEY, CDR2 SVGAGI. The CDR3 DNA reads as TGTGCCAGCAGTTACTCGACAGGGCAGAATTCACCCCTCCACTTT. Translating gives CASSYSTGQNSPLHF.

This clonotype was seen many times. The gene calls are TRBV3-1 and TRBJ2-3; D is undetermined. Germline V gene sequence: CDR1 LGHDT, CDR2 YNNKEL (reference sequence). V gave up 0 bases and J gave up 0 bases, with 4 bases separating them. CDR3 size: 14 residues. CDR3 amino acids: CASSQDWSTDTQYF. The CDR3, as DNA: TGTGCCAGCAGCCAAGACTGGAGCACAGATACGCAGTATTTT.

The chain recombines TRBV19 with TRBJ1-2; D call uncertain. Germline CDR1 and CDR2: LNHDA and SQIVND (reference sequence). V was clipped by 3 bases and J by 4 bases, with 6 bases between them. There are 12 residues in the CDR3. Here the CDR3 DNA reads TGTGCCAGTAGTATCGAGATCTATGGCTACACCTTC. This encodes CASSIEIYGYTF. The whole variable domain, filled in from reference TRBV19 and TRBJ1-2, reads DGGITQSPKYLFRKEGQNVTLSCEQNLNHDAMYWYRQDPGQGLRLIYYSQIVNDFQKGDIAEGYSVSREKKESFPLTVTSAQKNPTAFYLCASSIEIYGYTFGSGTRLTVV.

This clonotype was seen many times. V gene TRBV14 combines with J gene TRBJ2-1, with TRBD2 identical over 10 bases. The CDR3 covers 16 residues. In germline, CDR1 is SGHDN, CDR2 FVKESK. V lost 4 bases and J lost 7; bases outside the gene matches: 10. CDR3 nucleotide sequence: TGTGCCAGCAGCCGTCTAGCGGGGGTTCTTCGGAATGAGCAGTTCTTC. It translates to CASSRLAGVLRNEQFF.

The chain couples TRBV19 to TRBJ1-2, with 9 positions matching TRBD1. The CDR3 has 13 residues. V shed 10 bases, J shed 5 bases, and the junction held 8 bases outside the gene matches. Germline values: CDR1 LNHDA, CDR2 SQIVND (reference sequence). The CDR3 here is CATTADRGYGYTF. The CDR3 DNA is TGTGCCACCACCGCGGACAGGGGATATGGCTACACCTTC.

This clonotype was picked up many times. This chain connects TRBV20-1 to TRBJ2-7; D assignment may be TRBD1 or TRBD2 (5 bases each). V was trimmed by 6 bases and J by 3 bases, leaving 12 bases between them. The CDR3 sequence is 12 residues long. CDR1 is DFQATT, CDR2 SNEGSKA, per germline (reference sequence). The CDR3 sequence is CSAPGAFYEQYF. CDR3 bases: TGCAGTGCCCCCGGGGCCTTCTACGAGCAGTACTTC.

The V gene is TRBV7-2, the J gene TRBJ2-5; TRBD2 might be the D (6 bases). The V end was cut by 1 base, the J end by 0 bases, with 9 bases between. The CDR3 covers 15 residues. CDR1 is SGHTA, CDR2 FQGNSA, per germline. The CDR3 nucleotides read TGTGCCAGCAGCTTAGTGCGGGGAAACCAAGAGACCCAGTACTTC. It is translated as CASSLVRGNQETQYF.

On this clonotype itself: This clone may be a read error of a much larger clone one base away. The V and J genes are TRBV5-6 and TRBJ1-1; D remains ambiguous. The CDR3 runs 16 residues. Germline V gene data show CDR1 as SGHDT and CDR2 as YYEEEE. CDR3 coding DNA: TGTGCCAGCAGCTTTAGCACCGCAGGCTCTCGGACTGAAGCTTCCTTT. It encodes CASSFSTAGSRTEASF.

This clonotype turned up a few times. One end of the junction varies from germline; a read error may be responsible. The J gene is TRBJ1-1, the V gene TRBV19; D unresolved. This CDR3 contains 14 residues. The V gene's germline CDR1 is LNHDA and CDR2 SQIVND (reference sequence). CDR3 sequence: CVSSTTNEGLGAFF. CDR3 sequence (DNA): TGTGTCAGTAGTACCACCAACGAGGGTCTCGGAGCTTTCTTT. The full variable domain, rest sourced from reference TRBV19 and TRBJ1-1, is DGGITQSPKYLFRKEGQNVTLSCEQNLNHDAMYWYRQDPGQGLRLIYYSQIVNDFQKGDIAEGYSVSREKKESFPLTVTSAQKNPTAFYLCVSSTTNEGLGAFFGQGTRLTVV.

This clonotype was observed at least ten times. This chain's CDR3 is CASSFLSTNEKLFF. CDR3 nucleotides: TGTGCCAGCAGCTTCCTTTCGACTAATGAAAAACTGTTTTTT. This chain connects TRBV12-3 or TRBV12-4 to TRBJ1-4; D gene unclear. The CDR3 has 14 residues. Between the trimmed V and J ends, which lost 6 bases and 2 bases, there was a span of 10 bases.

The chain has TRBV30 and TRBJ2-1, with a tentative D call TRBD2 (7 bases). The CDR3 is made up of 12 amino acids. Between the trimmed V and J ends, which lost 3 bases and 10 bases, there was a span of 13 bases. Germline V gene data show CDR1 as GTSNPN and CDR2 as SVGIG (reference sequence). CDR3 sequence: CAWSRGAGEQFF. CDR3 nucleotides: TGTGCCTGGAGCCGGGGGGCGGGGGAGCAGTTCTTC.

This clonotype was seen a few times. The rearrangement joins TRBV9 to TRBJ2-1, with D perhaps TRBD1 or TRBD2 (5 bases each). The germline V gene encodes CDR1 SGDLS and CDR2 YYNGEE. V lost 4 bases and J lost 1, with 15 bases in between. The CDR3 totals 16 residues. In DNA form, the CDR3 reads TGTGCCAGCAGCTCGCTCCTGGGGGAATCCTACAATGAGCAGTTCTTC. As protein: CASSSLLGESYNEQFF. Drawing the rest from reference TRBV9 and TRBJ2-1, the complete variable domain is DSGVTQTPKHLITATGQRVTLRCSPRSGDLSVYWYQQSLDQGLQFLIQYYNGEERAKGNILERFSAQQFPDLHSELNLSSLELGDSALYFCASSSLLGESYNEQFFGPGTRLTVL.

This clonotype has at least ten counts. This sequence joins TRBV5-1 and TRBJ1-5, with D perhaps matching TRBD1 (5 bases). This CDR3 comprises 15 residues. Trimming took 4 bases from V and 6 from J, leaving 17 bases between them. Germline lookup yields CDR1 SGHRS and CDR2 YFSETQ. Here the CDR3 reads CASSPAGGESQPQHF. The CDR3 DNA reads TGCGCCAGCAGCCCGGCCGGGGGGGAGAGTCAGCCCCAGCATTTT. Together with reference TRBV5-1 and TRBJ1-5, the CDR3 gives the full variable domain: KAGVTQTPRYLIKTRGQQVTLSCSPISGHRSVSWYQQTPGQGLQFLFEYFSETQRNKGNFPGRFSGRQFSNSRSEMNVSTLELGDSALYLCASSPAGGESQPQHFGDGTRLSIL.

The sample holds many counts of this clonotype. The chain joins TRBV12-3 or TRBV12-4 to TRBJ2-3, with 9 bases lining up with TRBD1. V trimming: 6 bases; J trimming: 5 bases; junction bases outside the gene matches: 6. The CDR3 runs 14 residues. For the CDR3, the DNA is TGTGCCAGCAGGGCGGGACAGGGAGGAGATACGCAGTATTTT. Translating it yields CASRAGQGGDTQYF.

This chain connects TRBV19 to TRBJ1-2, with TRBD1 matching 9 bases. Germline V gene data show CDR1 as LNHDA and CDR2 as SQIVND (reference sequence). V shed 4 bases, J shed 4 bases, and the junction held 7 bases outside the gene matches. The CDR3 is 15 residues long. This CDR3 reads CASSTRQGEIYGYTF. CDR3 coding DNA: TGTGCCAGTAGTACTCGACAGGGGGAGATCTATGGCTACACCTTC.

This clonotype was observed a handful of times. V usage is TRBV12-3 or TRBV12-4 and J usage is TRBJ1-1; possibly TRBD1 for D (5 bases). The CDR3 consists of 16 residues. The V gene lost 6 bases and the J gene lost 6 bases, with 23 bases spanning the gap. The CDR3 DNA reads TGTGCCAGCAGCAGCCAGGGTAAATTACTCTTTTCTGAAGCTTTCTTT. This sequence encodes CASSSQGKLLFSEAFF.